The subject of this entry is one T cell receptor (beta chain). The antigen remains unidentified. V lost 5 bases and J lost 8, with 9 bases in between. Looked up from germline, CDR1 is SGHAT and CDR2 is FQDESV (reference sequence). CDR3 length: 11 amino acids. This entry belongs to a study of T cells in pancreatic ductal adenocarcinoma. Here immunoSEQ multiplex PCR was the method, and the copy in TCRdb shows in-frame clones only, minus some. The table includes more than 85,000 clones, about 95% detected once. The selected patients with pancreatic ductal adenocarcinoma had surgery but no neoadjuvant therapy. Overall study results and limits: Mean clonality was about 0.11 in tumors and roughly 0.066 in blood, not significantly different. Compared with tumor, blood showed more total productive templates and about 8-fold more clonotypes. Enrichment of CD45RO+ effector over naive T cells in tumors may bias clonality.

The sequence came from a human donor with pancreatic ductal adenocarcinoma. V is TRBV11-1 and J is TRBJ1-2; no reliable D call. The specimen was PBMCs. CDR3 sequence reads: CASSPGAGYTF. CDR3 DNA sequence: TGTGCCAGCAGCCCAGGTGCCGGCTACACCTTC.